This TCR beta chain was sequenced for a study of T cells in Graves' hyperthyroidism and ophthalmopathy. Amplification targeted TCR beta CDR3 regions from RNA transcripts. The TCR CDR3 was amplified in a first-round RT-PCR using the HTBI primer set. TCRdb fed the multiplex PCR reads into MiXCR, producing one record per CDR3 protein. The data hold about half a million distinct CDR3 sequences, with less than 20% observed a single time. Patients showing uncontrolled infection, other autoimmune disease, pregnancy or lactation were ineligible. PBMCs were sourced from roughly 9.3 ml fresh peripheral blood. V lost 0 bases and J 4 bases, leaving 9 bases between the germline ends. CDR3 length: 13 residues. Germline lookup yields CDR1 DFQATT and CDR2 SNEGSKA (reference sequence). Broader study findings: Blood samples included most of the expanded thyroid clonotypes exceeding 0.001.

Of note for this clonotype: The target antigen is unknown.

This clonotype originated in a man aged 35-49 years with Graves' ophthalmopathy. The material sequenced was blood. J is TRBJ1-1 and V is TRBV20-1; maybe TRBD1 (6 bases). The CDR3 loop reads CSARERGVTEAFF. The CDR3 region has the DNA TGCAGTGCTAGAGAAAGGGGGGTCACTGAAGCTTTCTTT.